These 14 T cell receptor beta chains share one sample of origin, sequenced in a study of blood T cell repertoires in COVID-19. Repertoires were generated with immunoSEQ multiplex PCR, while TCRdb's copy carries only in-frame clones and drops some. The data show 150,000 to 200,000 clones, with approximately 87% seen just once and roughly 4% held by the top ten. Material for sequencing was peripheral blood. The origin of the receptors is a woman in her seventies with acute or convalescent COVID-19.

This chain connects TRBV6-1 to TRBJ2-2; 11 nucleotides match TRBD1. Looked up from germline, CDR1 is MNHNS and CDR2 is SASEGT. Unmatched junction bases numbered 11, after V lost 8 bases and J lost 6 bases. CDR3 size: 16 residues. The CDR3 spells CASCAGDRGISGELFF. As DNA, the CDR3 is TGTGCCAGCTGTGCGGGGGACAGGGGGATTTCCGGGGAGCTGTTTTTT.

This chain links TRBV6-6 with TRBJ2-3; TRBD1 matches 9 bases. The ends lost 5 bases at V and 1 base at J; junction bases unmatched: 10. This CDR3 has 17 amino acids. CDR1 and CDR2 from the germline V gene are MNHNY and SVGAGI (reference sequence). CDR3 in DNA: TGTGCCAGCAGTCCGGGACAGGGCTCCGGTGGCACAGATACGCAGTATTTT. This sequence encodes CASSPGQGSGGTDTQYF.

The J gene is TRBJ2-1, the V gene TRBV3-1 (or the pseudogene TRBV3-2); TRBD2 agrees at 13 bases. This CDR3 is 16 amino acids long. Germline values: CDR1 LGHDT, CDR2 YNNKEL (reference sequence). Unmatched junction bases numbered 9, after V lost 4 bases and J lost 9 bases. For the CDR3, the DNA is TGTGCCAGCAGCCCCCCCGGACTAGCGGGAGCGTCTGAGCAGTTCTTC. It specifies CASSPPGLAGASEQFF.

V is TRBV14 and J is TRBJ2-7, with no clear D. Germline V CDR1 and CDR2: SGHDN, FVKESK. The CDR3 is made up of 14 amino acids. V gave up 1 base and J gave up 3 bases, with 10 bases separating them. In nucleotides, the CDR3 is TGTGCCAGCAGCCAAGGGCCGCGGAGCTACGAGCAGTACTTC. It encodes CASSQGPRSYEQYF.

The rearrangement joins TRBV19 to TRBJ1-1; 9 nucleotides line up with TRBD1. There are 16 residues in the CDR3. Germline CDR1 LNHDA, CDR2 SQIVND (reference sequence). With 4 bases clipped from V and 1 base from J, the junction kept 7 bases outside the gene matches. The CDR3 DNA sequence: TGTGCCAGTAGTAAGGACAGGGGCCTTGGGAACACTGAAGCTTTCTTT. It is translated as CASSKDRGLGNTEAFF. The variable domain in full, completed from reference TRBV19 and TRBJ1-1, reads DGGITQSPKYLFRKEGQNVTLSCEQNLNHDAMYWYRQDPGQGLRLIYYSQIVNDFQKGDIAEGYSVSREKKESFPLTVTSAQKNPTAFYLCASSKDRGLGNTEAFFGQGTRLTVV.

This chain connects TRBV30 to TRBJ2-7; TRBD2 is a possible D gene (5 bases). Germline lookup yields CDR1 GTSNPN and CDR2 SVGIG (reference sequence). The CDR3 runs 12 residues. V shed 8 bases and J shed 2 bases, with 13 bases lying between them. The CDR3 coding sequence is TGTGCCGCCAGCCAGCGGACCTACGAGCAGTACTTC. Translation: CAASQRTYEQYF.

CDR3 amino acids: CASSPTRGSGNTIYF. In DNA form, the CDR3 reads TGTGCCAGCAGCCCCACCCGGGGCTCTGGAAACACCATATATTTT. This chain connects TRBV6-5 to TRBJ1-3; D unclear. The CDR3 totals 15 residues. V was trimmed by 6 bases and J by 0 bases, leaving 12 bases between them. Per the germline V gene, CDR1 is MNHEY and CDR2 is SVGAGI.

V usage is TRBV18 and J usage is TRBJ2-2; D unclear. From germline, CDR1 is KGHSH and CDR2 LQKENI. This CDR3 has 13 residues. Trimming took 3 bases from V and 5 from J, leaving 7 bases between them. Here the CDR3 reads CASSPGSTGELFF. CDR3 nucleotide sequence: TGTGCCAGCTCACCGGGCAGTACCGGGGAGCTGTTTTTT.

This chain joins TRBV5-5 and TRBJ2-5, with 8 bases matching TRBD2. This CDR3 is 17 amino acids long. From germline, CDR1 is SGHKS and CDR2 YYEKEE (reference sequence). The ends lost 2 bases at V and 2 bases at J; junction bases unmatched: 11. The CDR3 protein is CASSFPSTSGVQETQYF. The CDR3 nucleotides are TGTGCCAGCAGCTTCCCATCCACTAGCGGCGTACAAGAGACCCAGTACTTC.

The chain employs TRBV23-1 and TRBJ2-2; D not certain. TRBV23-1 is assigned to the ORF class and has an uncertain function. This CDR3 comprises 13 residues. Trimming left V 4 bases short and J 8 bases short, with 11 bases between. The CDR3 coding sequence is TGCGCCAGCAGTCTCAGGCGACCGGGGGAGCTGTTTTTT. Its translation: CASSLRRPGELFF.

The rearrangement links TRBV3-1 (or the pseudogene TRBV3-2) to TRBJ2-7, with D possibly being TRBD2 (5 bases). The germline CDR1 and CDR2 sequences are LGHDT and YNNKEL (reference sequence). This CDR3 has 13 amino acids. V was shortened by 5 bases and J by 4 bases, with 12 bases between the two germline ends. This CDR3 is CASSWARDYEQYF. CDR3 DNA: TGTGCCAGCAGCTGGGCCCGGGATTACGAGCAGTACTTC.

The V gene is TRBV15, the J gene TRBJ2-1; D perhaps matches TRBD2 (6 bases). This CDR3 is built from 14 residues. The germline CDR1 and CDR2 sequences are LNHNV and YYDKDF (reference sequence). V gave up 1 base and J gave up 7 bases, with 11 bases separating them. CDR3 region: CATSRGGGWNEQFF. Written as DNA, the CDR3 is TGTGCCACCAGCAGAGGAGGAGGGTGGAATGAGCAGTTCTTC. Using reference TRBV15 and TRBJ2-1 for the parts outside the CDR3, the full variable domain is DAMVIQNPRYQVTQFGKPVTLSCSQTLNHNVMYWYQQKSSQAPKLLFHYYDKDFNNEADTPDNFQSRRPNTSFCFLDIRSPGLGDTAMYLCATSRGGGWNEQFFGPGTRLTVL.

The sample holds a few counts of this clone. V usage is TRBV19 and J usage is TRBJ1-2; 7 bases match TRBD1. The CDR3 runs 15 residues. Germline loops: CDR1 LNHDA, CDR2 SQIVND (reference sequence). The J segment lost 2 bases and the V segment lost 0 bases, leaving 3 bases of the junction unmatched. In DNA, the CDR3 is TGTGCCAGTAGTATAGATTCGGGACAGAACTATGGCTACACCTTC. Amino acids: CASSIDSGQNYGYTF.

The chain couples TRBV5-6 to TRBJ1-5; no firm D call. The CDR3 has 15 residues. The V gene lost 2 bases and the J gene lost 3 bases, with 12 bases spanning the gap. The V gene's germline CDR1 is SGHDT and CDR2 YYEEEE. CDR3 nucleotides: TGTGCCAGCAGCTTACGGAGGGATCCCAATCAGCCCCAGCATTTT. This codes for CASSLRRDPNQPQHF.